These 32 T cell receptor beta chains originate from one sample sequenced in a study of vaccination and CD4 T cells after COVID-19. The Oncomine TCR Beta short-read assay sequenced DNA from cultured CD4+ T cells. Each CDR3 protein gets one entry after TCRdb re-called the PCR reads with MiXCR. The sample consists of approximately 17,000 distinct CDR3 sequences, 40% to 50% of them appearing once. The treatment is: approximately 10-day PBMC culture with coronavirus spike peptide pools or control peptides (ViraFEST assay). For these TCRs, the target antigens are not known. This specimen consisted of CD4+ T cells from blood, cultured in vitro, obtained before SARS-CoV-2 vaccination. The origin of the receptors is a human donor who had recovered from COVID-19.

The genes are TRBV5-1 and TRBJ2-6; D gene uncertain. CDR1 and CDR2 (germline): SGHRS, YFSETQ. Trimming cost V 7 bases and J 1 base, with 12 bases left between them. The CDR3 loop spans 15 amino acids. This CDR3 is CASSASVSGANVLTF. CDR3 in DNA: TGCGCCAGCTCAGCCTCGGTATCTGGGGCCAACGTCCTGACTTTC.

As DNA, the CDR3 is TGTGCCAGCAGTCGCGAAAGACAGGCGGCAAAGCATTTT. Translating gives CASSRERQAAKHF. V usage is TRBV6-2 or TRBV6-3 and J usage is TRBJ1-5, with D perhaps TRBD1 (6 bases). Trimming left V 5 bases short and J 14 bases short, with 19 bases between. This CDR3 spans 13 amino acids. Per germline, CDR1 MNHEY and CDR2 SVGEGT.

This clonotype was counted a single time. The gene calls are TRBV19 and TRBJ2-7; tentative D call: TRBD1 (6 bases). Trimming removed 6 bases at V and 3 bases at J, with 15 bases between. The CDR3 extends over 14 amino acids. The V gene's germline CDR1 is LNHDA and CDR2 SQIVND (reference sequence). In nucleotides, the CDR3 is TGTGCCAGTAGCCGAGGACGGGACAACTACGAGCAGTACTTC. It yields the protein CASSRGRDNYEQYF.

This clonotype was seen a single time. The V and J genes are TRBV10-3 and TRBJ2-7, with TRBD2 identical over 11 bases. V dropped 0 bases and J dropped 2; count of bases not matched to a gene: 0. Germline V gives CDR1 ENHRY, CDR2 SYGVKD. This CDR3 region has 15 residues. The CDR3 region is CAISESSGRAYEQYF. The CDR3 coding sequence is TGTGCCATCAGTGAGTCTAGCGGGAGGGCCTACGAGCAGTACTTC.

This clonotype was seen more than once but under ten times. This chain connects TRBV21-1 to TRBJ2-3. TRBV21-1 is marked as a pseudogene. The CDR3 extends over 16 amino acids. The CDR3 region has the DNA TGTGCCAGCAGCAAAGAGAGGCAGGCTAGCACAGATACGCAGTATTTT. This translates into CASSKERQASTDTQYF.

The chain carries TRBV20-1 and TRBJ1-1; TRBD1 agrees at 7 bases. Germline V gives CDR1 DFQATT, CDR2 SNEGSKA (reference sequence). V shed 4 bases and J 4 bases; nucleotides not matched to a gene: 12. The CDR3 sequence is 15 residues long. CDR3 sequence: CSATAIRDRATEAFF. As DNA, the CDR3 is TGCAGTGCTACCGCAATCCGAGACAGGGCCACTGAAGCTTTCTTT.

This clonotype was seen a handful of times. V gene TRBV7-2 combines with J gene TRBJ1-6, with TRBD1 as a possible D gene (6 bases). The CDR3 runs 17 residues. Per the germline V gene, CDR1 is SGHTA and CDR2 is FQGNSA. V was trimmed by 5 bases and J by 9 bases, leaving 23 bases between them. The CDR3 nucleotides are TGTGCCAGCAGCCGCCCCCTTGTCGGGGGCACCCCTTCACCCCTCCACTTT. It yields the protein CASSRPLVGGTPSPLHF. Using reference TRBV7-2 and TRBJ1-6 for the parts outside the CDR3, the full variable domain is GAGVSQSPSNKVTEKGKDVELRCDPISGHTALYWYRQSLGQGLEFLIYFQGNSAPDKSGLPSDRFSAERTGGSVSTLTIQRTQQEDSAVYLCASSRPLVGGTPSPLHFGNGTRLTVT.

The chain employs TRBV7-2 and TRBJ2-6, with D uncertain. This CDR3 has 16 amino acids. CDR1 and CDR2 (germline): SGHTA, FQGNSA. V lost 0 bases and J lost 0, with 6 bases in between. DNA for the CDR3: TGTGCCAGCAGCTTAGCGTGGGGCTCTGGGGCCAACGTCCTGACTTTC. Its protein is CASSLAWGSGANVLTF. Looking up the rest from reference TRBV7-2 and TRBJ2-6 gives the full variable domain: GAGVSQSPSNKVTEKGKDVELRCDPISGHTALYWYRQSLGQGLEFLIYFQGNSAPDKSGLPSDRFSAERTGGSVSTLTIQRTQQEDSAVYLCASSLAWGSGANVLTFGAGSRLTVL.

This clonotype was seen only a few times. V and J are TRBV6-5 and TRBJ1-2; 8 bases fit TRBD1. CDR3 size: 14 residues. The V gene's germline CDR1 is MNHEY and CDR2 SVGAGI. V shed 4 bases, J shed 6 bases, and the junction held 7 bases outside the gene matches. The CDR3 reads CASSWTGLANGYTF. The CDR3 DNA sequence: TGTGCCAGCAGTTGGACAGGGCTCGCAAATGGCTACACCTTC.

This clonotype has only one observation. The rearrangement links TRBV28 to TRBJ1-5; D remains unclear. The CDR3 has 15 residues. Per the germline V gene, CDR1 is MDHEN and CDR2 is SYDVKM. Between the trimmed V and J ends, which lost 0 bases and 0 bases, there was a span of 6 bases. Here the CDR3 DNA reads TGTGCCAGCAGTTTATGGTCAGATAGCAATCAGCCCCAGCATTTT. Amino acids: CASSLWSDSNQPQHF.

This clonotype was picked up a small number of times. The V and J genes are TRBV12-3 or TRBV12-4 and TRBJ1-5, with D uncertain. Between the trimmed V and J ends, which lost 6 bases and 5 bases, there was a span of 11 bases. This CDR3 is 13 amino acids long. This CDR3 is CASSHNRDQPQHF. The CDR3 coding sequence is TGTGCCAGCAGCCACAACCGAGATCAGCCCCAGCATTTT.

The CDR3 DNA reads TGTGCCAGCACCTTAAGGTGGGACAGGGTCCTTCAAGAGACCCAGTACTTC. Translating it yields CASTLRWDRVLQETQYF. This rearrangement joins TRBV6-1 to TRBJ2-5, with 9 positions matching TRBD1. The germline V gene has CDR1 MNHNS and CDR2 SASEGT. With 7 bases clipped from V and 2 bases from J, the junction kept 14 bases outside the gene matches. The CDR3 consists of 17 residues.

This chain connects TRBV2 to TRBJ1-5; the D is unclear. Germline assignment: CDR1 SNHLY and CDR2 FYNNEI. The ends were cut back, 3 bases at V and 2 bases at J, with 14 bases in the middle. The CDR3 spans 16 residues. The CDR3 DNA reads as TGTGCCAGCAGTGATGTTTCGGGTTCACGCAATCAGCCCCAGCATTTT. This encodes CASSDVSGSRNQPQHF.

This chain joins TRBV7-3 and TRBJ1-5, with TRBD1 matching over 11 bases. This CDR3 comprises 19 residues. The V gene end was trimmed by 0 bases and the J gene end by 4 bases; junction bases not matched to a gene: 11. CDR1 and CDR2 from the germline V gene are SGHTA and FQGTGA. CDR3 region: CASSLTCFRTGGGNQPQHF. In nucleotides, the CDR3 is TGTGCCAGCAGCTTAACTTGCTTTCGGACAGGGGGCGGGAATCAGCCCCAGCATTTT.

This clonotype came up a few times. The chain combines TRBV27 with TRBJ1-1; D remains ambiguous. CDR3 length: 13 amino acids. V lost 8 bases, J lost 0 bases, and 10 bases lay in between. CDR1 and CDR2 (germline): MNHEY, SMNVEV (reference sequence). DNA of the CDR3: TGTGCCAGCGCCACATTAATGAACACTGAAGCTTTCTTT. This gives the protein CASATLMNTEAFF.

The V and J genes are TRBV7-3 and TRBJ2-1, with a tentative D call TRBD2 (5 bases). Trimming took off 2 bases at V and 9 bases at J, with 14 bases between the two ends. Per germline, CDR1 SGHTA and CDR2 FQGTGA. The CDR3 extends over 14 amino acids. CDR3 DNA sequence: TGTGCCAGCAGCTTATCAGGCCATAGCGTTGAGCAGTTCTTC. Its translation: CASSLSGHSVEQFF.

The chain recombines TRBV7-9 with TRBJ1-1; no clear D. The CDR3 has 13 residues. V lost 3 bases to trimming and J lost 2 bases, with 7 bases between them. Germline loops: CDR1 SEHNR, CDR2 FQNEAQ (reference sequence). The DNA of the CDR3 is TGTGCCAGCAGCTTTGGAGGCAACACTGAAGCTTTCTTT. Its translation: CASSFGGNTEAFF.

In its sample, this clonotype was seen a few times. The V gene is TRBV6-1, the J gene TRBJ2-1; 8 bases agree with TRBD1. This CDR3 contains 15 residues. Per the germline V gene, CDR1 is MNHNS and CDR2 is SASEGT. With 4 bases clipped from V and 0 bases from J, the junction kept 2 bases outside the gene matches. The CDR3 region is CASSVTGGSYNEQFF. The DNA of the CDR3 is TGTGCCAGCAGTGTTACAGGGGGCTCCTACAATGAGCAGTTCTTC.

The rearrangement links TRBV7-2 to TRBJ2-3, with 7 positions matching TRBD1. Germline values: CDR1 SGHTA, CDR2 FQGNSA. The CDR3 consists of 15 residues. Trimming took 5 bases from V and 4 from J; bases not matched to a gene: 9. In DNA, the CDR3 is TGTGCCAGCAGCCCCCGTCGGCAGGGGGCAGATACGCAGTATTTT. This gives the protein CASSPRRQGADTQYF.

This clonotype was seen a few times. CDR3: CASSEGHPTGSYGYTF. The CDR3, as DNA: TGTGCCAGCAGTGAAGGTCACCCGACAGGGAGCTATGGCTACACCTTC. The rearrangement uses TRBV6-1 and TRBJ1-2, with 7 bases lining up with TRBD1. The germline V gene has CDR1 MNHNS and CDR2 SASEGT. V lost 1 base to trimming and J lost 4 bases; unmatched junction nucleotides: 9. The CDR3 is 16 residues long.

The CDR3 DNA follows: TGTGCCAGCAGCGACCGGTATTCCAGGGCCCTCGTCACTAGGGACTATGGCTACACCTTC. Protein product: CASSDRYSRALVTRDYGYTF. This chain links TRBV5-6 with TRBJ1-2; a possible D gene is TRBD1 (5 bases). V lost 4 bases, J lost 3 bases, and 31 bases lay in between. The germline V gene encodes CDR1 SGHDT and CDR2 YYEEEE. This CDR3 is 20 amino acids long. Full variable domain (remainder filled in from reference TRBV5-6 and TRBJ1-2): DAGVTQSPTHLIKTRGQQVTLRCSPKSGHDTVSWYQQALGQGPQFIFQYYEEEERQRGNFPDRFSGHQFPNYSSELNVNALLLGDSALYLCASSDRYSRALVTRDYGYTFGSGTRLTVV.

A few counts support this clonotype. The chain uses TRBV7-3 and TRBJ2-2; D is perhaps TRBD1 or TRBD2 (5 bases each). This CDR3 region has 16 residues. CDR1 is SGHTA, CDR2 FQGTGA, per germline. Trimming took 1 base from V and 6 from J, leaving 15 bases between them. CDR3 sequence (DNA): TGTGCCAGCAGCTTAAACCCGGGGCCACTACCCGGGGAGCTGTTTTTT. As protein: CASSLNPGPLPGELFF.

V gene TRBV12-3 or TRBV12-4 combines with J gene TRBJ2-3; unclear D gene. Trimming stripped 5 bases from V and 0 bases from J, with 6 bases between. The CDR3 contains 13 residues. Here the CDR3 DNA reads TGTGCCAGCAGTCTCATAAGCACAGATACGCAGTATTTT. Protein product: CASSLISTDTQYF.

The chain is built from TRBV15 and TRBJ2-7; 8 bases align to TRBD2. CDR1 is LNHNV and CDR2 is YYDKDF in the germline V gene (reference sequence). The CDR3 extends over 13 amino acids. V lost 8 bases, J lost 4 bases, and 7 bases stayed unmatched. Here the CDR3 reads CATSREGQYEQYF. In DNA, the CDR3 is TGTGCCACCTCTCGGGAGGGCCAGTACGAGCAGTACTTC. Complete variable domain (other parts from reference TRBV15 and TRBJ2-7): DAMVIQNPRYQVTQFGKPVTLSCSQTLNHNVMYWYQQKSSQAPKLLFHYYDKDFNNEADTPDNFQSRRPNTSFCFLDIRSPGLGDTAMYLCATSREGQYEQYFGPGTRLTVT.

This chain connects TRBV6-5 to TRBJ2-1, with D perhaps TRBD2 (6 bases). CDR3 length: 11 amino acids. The V end was cut by 2 bases, the J end by 14 bases, with 10 bases between. CDR1 and CDR2 (germline): MNHEY, SVGAGI. In DNA form, the CDR3 reads TGTGCCAGCAGTTACGCGGGACCGAAGTTCTTC. It is translated as CASSYAGPKFF.

There are a few counts of this clonotype. The chain links TRBV20-1 to TRBJ2-5; 7 positions agree with TRBD2. Looked up from germline, CDR1 is DFQATT and CDR2 is SNEGSKA (reference sequence). The junction had 6 bases not matched to a gene; V was cut back by 2 bases and J by 3 bases. The CDR3 totals 14 residues. The CDR3 nucleotides are TGCAGTGCTAGACGGCCTAGCGGCAAAGAGACCCAGTACTTC. Its protein product is CSARRPSGKETQYF.

This clonotype was found a few times. This chain links TRBV11-3 with TRBJ1-2; possibly TRBD1 for D (6 bases). Germline V gene data show CDR1 as SGHNT and CDR2 as YENEEA. Trimming left V 3 bases short and J 4 bases short, with 15 bases between. The CDR3 runs 15 residues. The CDR3 DNA sequence: TGTGCCAGCAGCTTGGAAGGGGGACACCGCTATGGCTACACCTTC. Residues: CASSLEGGHRYGYTF.

The chain recombines TRBV10-3 with TRBJ1-2, with D unresolved. This CDR3 comprises 13 residues. Trimming removed 3 bases from V and 4 bases from J, with 9 bases in between. Germline CDR1 and CDR2: ENHRY and SYGVKD. The CDR3 nucleotides are TGTGCCATCAGTGAACGGGTTCCCTATGGCTACACCTTC. The encoded protein is CAISERVPYGYTF.

CDR3 sequence: CASSWGFSQPQHF. CDR3 nucleotide sequence: TGTGCCAGCAGTTGGGGTTTTAGTCAGCCCCAGCATTTT. The J gene is TRBJ1-5, the V gene TRBV28; D gene unclear. V lost 4 bases, J lost 6 bases, and 10 bases lay in between. Germline lookup yields CDR1 MDHEN and CDR2 SYDVKM. This CDR3 comprises 13 residues.

This clonotype was counted a few times. The chain recombines TRBV19 with TRBJ2-2; no definite D call. V was shortened by 1 base and J by 4 bases, with 7 bases between the two germline ends. The germline V gene has CDR1 LNHDA and CDR2 SQIVND (reference sequence). The CDR3 extends over 14 amino acids. The CDR3 DNA reads TGTGCCAGTAGTATAGTGGCAGGCACCGGGGAGCTGTTTTTT. Translated: CASSIVAGTGELFF.

This chain connects TRBV20-1 to TRBJ2-1; TRBD1 matches 10 bases. The J call may be in error: the DNA end matches TRBJ2-7 better. Germline CDR1 and CDR2: DFQATT and SNEGSKA (reference sequence). CDR3 length: 15 residues. CDR3 amino acids: CSADPTGQGAYEQYF. The CDR3, as DNA: TGCAGTGCTGACCCCACCGGACAGGGGGCCTACGAGCAGTACTTC.

This clonotype showed up just a few times. The chain carries TRBV7-3 and TRBJ1-1; maybe TRBD1 (5 bases). CDR1 is SGHTA, CDR2 FQGTGA, per germline. CDR3 length equals 16 residues. V lost 5 bases, J lost 4 bases, and 20 bases lay in between. CDR3 in amino acids: CASSPGPSPHGTEAFF. The CDR3 DNA reads TGTGCCAGCAGCCCGGGACCTAGCCCCCATGGCACTGAAGCTTTCTTT.